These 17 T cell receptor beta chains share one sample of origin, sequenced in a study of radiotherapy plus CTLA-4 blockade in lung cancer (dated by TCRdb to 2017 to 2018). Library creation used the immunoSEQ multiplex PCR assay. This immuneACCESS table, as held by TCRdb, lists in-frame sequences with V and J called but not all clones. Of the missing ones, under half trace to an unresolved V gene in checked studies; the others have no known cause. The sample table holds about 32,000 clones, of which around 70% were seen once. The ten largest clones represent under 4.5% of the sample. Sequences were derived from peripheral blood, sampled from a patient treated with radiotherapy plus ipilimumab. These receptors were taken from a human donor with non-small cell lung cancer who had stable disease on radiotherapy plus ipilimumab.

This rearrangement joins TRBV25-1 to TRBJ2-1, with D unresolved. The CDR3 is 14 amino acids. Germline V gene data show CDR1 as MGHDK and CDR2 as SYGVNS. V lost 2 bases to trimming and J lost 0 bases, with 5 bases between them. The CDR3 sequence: CASSEVGSYNEQFF. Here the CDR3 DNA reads TGTGCCAGCAGTGAAGTCGGCTCCTACAATGAGCAGTTCTTC.

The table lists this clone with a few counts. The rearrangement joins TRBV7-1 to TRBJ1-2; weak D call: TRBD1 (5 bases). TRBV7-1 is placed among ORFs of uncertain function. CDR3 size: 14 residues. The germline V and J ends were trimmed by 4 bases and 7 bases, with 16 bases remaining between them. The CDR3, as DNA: TGTGCCAGCAGCTTAAGTGGGGGGAGCAGTGGCTACACCTTC. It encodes CASSLSGGSSGYTF.

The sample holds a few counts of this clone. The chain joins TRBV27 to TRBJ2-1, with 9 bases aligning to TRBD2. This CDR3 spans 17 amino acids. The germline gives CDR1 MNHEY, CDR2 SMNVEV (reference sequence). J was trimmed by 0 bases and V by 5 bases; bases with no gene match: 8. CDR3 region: CASSVGLALSSYNEQFF. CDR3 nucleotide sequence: TGTGCCAGCAGTGTCGGACTAGCGCTGAGCTCCTACAATGAGCAGTTCTTC.

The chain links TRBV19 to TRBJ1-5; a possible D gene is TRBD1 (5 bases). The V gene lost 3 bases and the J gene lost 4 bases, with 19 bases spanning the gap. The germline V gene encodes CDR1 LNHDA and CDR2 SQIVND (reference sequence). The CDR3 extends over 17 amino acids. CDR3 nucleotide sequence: TGTGCCAGTAGTATTGCCGCTAGGACAAAGAGGAATCAGCCCCAGCATTTT. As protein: CASSIAARTKRNQPQHF.

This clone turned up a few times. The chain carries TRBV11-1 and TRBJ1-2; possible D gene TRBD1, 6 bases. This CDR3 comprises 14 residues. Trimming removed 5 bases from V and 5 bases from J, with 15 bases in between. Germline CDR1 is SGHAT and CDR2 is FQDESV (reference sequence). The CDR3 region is CASSPSNRVYGYTF. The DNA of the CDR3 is TGTGCCAGCAGCCCATCGAACAGGGTGTATGGCTACACCTTC. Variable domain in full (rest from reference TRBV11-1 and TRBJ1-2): EAEVAQSPRYKITEKSQAVAFWCDPISGHATLYWYRQILGQGPELLVQFQDESVVDDSQLPKDRFSAERLKGVDSTLKIQPAELGDSAMYLCASSPSNRVYGYTFGSGTRLTVV.

The CDR3 DNA follows: TGTGCCAGCAGCCCTGGGACAGGGACGGGAACCGGGGAGCTGTTTTTT. Translating gives CASSPGTGTGTGELFF. The chain couples TRBV11-1 to TRBJ2-2; TRBD1 matches 9 bases. Trimming cost V 5 bases and J 5 bases; bases outside gene matches: 9. The CDR3 extends over 16 amino acids. CDR1 and CDR2 from the germline V gene are SGHAT and FQDESV (reference sequence). Full variable domain (remainder filled in from reference TRBV11-1 and TRBJ2-2): EAEVAQSPRYKITEKSQAVAFWCDPISGHATLYWYRQILGQGPELLVQFQDESVVDDSQLPKDRFSAERLKGVDSTLKIQPAELGDSAMYLCASSPGTGTGTGELFFGEGSRLTVL.

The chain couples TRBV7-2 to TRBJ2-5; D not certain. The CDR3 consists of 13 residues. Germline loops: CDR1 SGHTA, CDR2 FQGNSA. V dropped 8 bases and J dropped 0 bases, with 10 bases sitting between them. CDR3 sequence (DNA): TGTGCCAGCGGAAGACCTCACCAAGAGACCCAGTACTTC. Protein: CASGRPHQETQYF.

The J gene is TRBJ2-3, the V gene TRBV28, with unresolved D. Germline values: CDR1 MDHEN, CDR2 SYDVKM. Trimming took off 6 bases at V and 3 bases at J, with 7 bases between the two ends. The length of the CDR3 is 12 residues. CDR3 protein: CASSRITDTQYF. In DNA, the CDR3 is TGTGCCAGCAGCCGAATAACAGATACGCAGTATTTT.

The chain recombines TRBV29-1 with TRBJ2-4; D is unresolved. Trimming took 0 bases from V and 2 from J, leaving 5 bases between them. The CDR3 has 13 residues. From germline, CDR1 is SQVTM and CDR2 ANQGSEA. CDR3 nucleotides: TGCAGCGTTGAAGACAGAACCAAAAACATTCAGTACTTC. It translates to CSVEDRTKNIQYF.

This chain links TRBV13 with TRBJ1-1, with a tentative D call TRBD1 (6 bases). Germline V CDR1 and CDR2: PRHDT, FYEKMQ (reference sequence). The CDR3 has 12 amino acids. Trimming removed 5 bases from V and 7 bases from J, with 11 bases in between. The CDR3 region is CASSHRVGEAFF. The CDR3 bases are TGTGCCAGCAGCCACAGGGTGGGTGAAGCTTTCTTT.

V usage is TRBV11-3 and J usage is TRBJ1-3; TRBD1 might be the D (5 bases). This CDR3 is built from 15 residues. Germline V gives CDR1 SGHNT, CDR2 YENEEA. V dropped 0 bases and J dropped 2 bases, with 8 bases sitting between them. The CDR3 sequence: CASSLEGVAGNTIYF. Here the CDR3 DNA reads TGTGCCAGCAGCTTAGAAGGGGTAGCTGGAAACACCATATATTTT.

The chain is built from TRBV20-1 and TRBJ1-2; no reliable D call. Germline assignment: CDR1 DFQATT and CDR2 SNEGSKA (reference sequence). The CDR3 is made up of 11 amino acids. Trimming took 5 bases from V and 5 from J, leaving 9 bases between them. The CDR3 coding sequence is TGCAGTGCTCTGCAACAATATGGCTACACCTTC. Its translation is CSALQQYGYTF.

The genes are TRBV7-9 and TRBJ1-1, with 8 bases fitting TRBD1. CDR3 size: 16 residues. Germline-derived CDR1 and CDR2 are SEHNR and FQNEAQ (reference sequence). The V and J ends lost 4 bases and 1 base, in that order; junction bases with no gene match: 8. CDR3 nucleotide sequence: TGTGCCAGCAGCTCTTCAGGACAGGGCCCGAACACTGAAGCTTTCTTT. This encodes CASSSSGQGPNTEAFF.

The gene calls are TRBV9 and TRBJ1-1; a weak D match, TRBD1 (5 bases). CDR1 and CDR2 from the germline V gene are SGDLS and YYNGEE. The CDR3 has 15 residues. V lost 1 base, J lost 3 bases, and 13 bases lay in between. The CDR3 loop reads CASSVRGGRDTEAFF. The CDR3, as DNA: TGTGCCAGCAGCGTACGTGGGGGAAGGGACACTGAAGCTTTCTTT. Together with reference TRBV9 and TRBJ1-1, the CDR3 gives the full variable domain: DSGVTQTPKHLITATGQRVTLRCSPRSGDLSVYWYQQSLDQGLQFLIQYYNGEERAKGNILERFSAQQFPDLHSELNLSSLELGDSALYFCASSVRGGRDTEAFFGQGTRLTVV.

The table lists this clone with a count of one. CDR3 DNA sequence: TGTGCCAGCAGTGAGACTAGCGGGAAGTACAATGAGCAGTTCTTC. Its translation is CASSETSGKYNEQFF. The chain is built from TRBV2 and TRBJ2-1, with 11 bases that match TRBD2. The CDR3 runs to 15 residues. V lost 3 bases to trimming and J lost 4 bases; unmatched junction nucleotides: 2. The germline V gene encodes CDR1 SNHLY and CDR2 FYNNEI.

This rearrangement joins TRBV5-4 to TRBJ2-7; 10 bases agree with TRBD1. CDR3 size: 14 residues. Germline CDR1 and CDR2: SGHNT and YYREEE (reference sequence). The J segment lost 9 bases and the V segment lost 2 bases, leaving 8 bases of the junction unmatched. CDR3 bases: TGTGCCAGCAGCTTTGACAGGGGGCCGCCACGGCAGTACTTC. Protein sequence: CASSFDRGPPRQYF. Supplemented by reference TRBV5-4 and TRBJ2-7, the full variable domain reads ETGVTQSPTHLIKTRGQQVTLRCSSQSGHNTVSWYQQALGQGPQFIFQYYREEENGRGNFPPRFSGLQFPNYSSELNVNALELDDSALYLCASSFDRGPPRQYFGPGTRLTVT.

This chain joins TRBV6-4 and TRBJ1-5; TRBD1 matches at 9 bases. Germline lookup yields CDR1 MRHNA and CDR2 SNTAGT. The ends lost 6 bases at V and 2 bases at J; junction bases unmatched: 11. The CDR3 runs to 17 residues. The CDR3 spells CASREVQGADGNQPQHF. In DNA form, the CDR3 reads TGTGCCAGCAGGGAAGTACAGGGGGCGGACGGCAATCAGCCCCAGCATTTT.